A single T cell receptor (beta chain) is shown here with its context. The antigen is undetermined. Patients were excluded for uncontrolled infection, other autoimmune disease, pregnancy or lactation. Fresh peripheral blood, about 9.3 ml, yielded the PBMCs. These data originate in a study of T cells in Graves' hyperthyroidism and ophthalmopathy. Study as a whole: Peripheral blood samples were taken at initial diagnosis, prior to any treatment. Points from the study as a whole: The model anticipated ophthalmopathy a median around six months pre-onset.

The CDR3 length is 15 residues. Trimming stripped 0 bases from V and 4 bases from J, with 13 bases between. Germline loops: CDR1 SGHRS, CDR2 YFSETQ. RNA transcripts served as the template for amplifying TCR beta CDR3 regions. First-round RT-PCR with HTBI primers amplified the TCR CDR3 region. TCRdb reprocessed the multiplex PCR reads via MiXCR and lists one record per CDR3 protein. Of about 250,000 distinct CDR3 sequences detected, 20% to 25% appear once; the ten largest clones hold over 55%. Sequenced sample: blood. This chain links TRBV5-1 with TRBJ1-1; perhaps TRBD1 as D (5 bases). The sequence was collected from a man under 40 with Graves' ophthalmopathy. CDR3 protein: CASSLGQTSTTEAFF. CDR3 coding DNA: TGCGCCAGCAGCTTGGGACAGACCTCGACCACTGAAGCTTTCTTT.